The TCR beta chain described here comes from a study of OX40 agonist ivuxolimab in advanced cancers. Trimming took 5 bases from V and 4 from J, leaving 14 bases between them. Germline CDR1 is MDHEN and CDR2 is SYDVKM. The CDR3 contains 14 residues. The repertoire was sequenced with immunoSEQ multiplex PCR; TCRdb's copy has only in-frame clones and lacks some. Here the sample spans 68,000 or so clones, 86% being singletons. The starting material was CD4+ or CD8+ T cells sorted from blood, obtained in a trial of the OX40 agonist ivuxolimab. The source is an adult with an advanced solid tumor such as melanoma, head and neck, liver or kidney cancer. J is TRBJ1-2 and V is TRBV28, with unresolved D. CDR3 coding DNA: TGTGCCAGCAGTCTAAGGGAGACCCGCTATGGCTACACCTTC. Amino acids: CASSLRETRYGYTF.